These T cell receptor beta chains were read from a single sample in a study of PD-L1 blockade in urothelial cancer. TCRdb's copy holds only in-frame clones and misses some; the assay was immunoSEQ multiplex PCR. The data contain roughly 90,000 clones, around 89% of them singletons. Sample: PBMCs, taken around atezolizumab (anti-PD-L1) treatment. The receptors here all came from an elderly woman with urothelial cancer. Each CDR3 is given with its conserved first and last residue. The D gene is left open where the match is weak. The listing skips clone size in some rows; elsewhere it reads once, few, many or a size class.

TRBV13	.	TRBJ1-3	.	CASSSVRGTGNTIYF	TGTGCCAGCAGCTCCGTGCGGGGGACCGGAAACACCATATATTTT
TRBV7-5	.	TRBJ2-7	.	CVRSSRRHEQYF	TGTGTCAGAAGTTCGAGGAGACACGAGCAGTACTTC
TRBV11-2	.	TRBJ2-1	TRBD2	CASSFPSGNEQFF	TGTGCCAGCAGCTTCCCTAGCGGTAATGAGCAGTTCTTC
TRBV6-5	.	TRBJ2-7	TRBD1	CASTGQGGGGEQYF	TGTGCCAGCACTGGACAGGGTGGAGGGGGCGAGCAGTACTTC
TRBV5-8	.	TRBJ2-1	TRBD2	CASRAGTSGLYYNEQFF	TGTGCCAGCAGGGCCGGGACTAGCGGGCTATACTACAATGAGCAGTTCTTC
TRBV4-2	.	TRBJ2-1	TRBD2	CASSQETLAGMGNEQFF	TGTGCCAGCAGCCAAGAAACACTAGCGGGGATGGGAAATGAGCAGTTCTTC
TRBV10-3	.	TRBJ1-3	.	CAISGITGFGNTIYF	TGTGCCATCAGTGGAATTACAGGGTTTGGAAACACCATATATTTT
TRBV23-1	.	TRBJ2-2	TRBD1	CASSRGQGKGSGELFF	TGCGCCAGCAGTAGGGGACAGGGAAAAGGGTCCGGGGAGCTGTTTTTT
TRBV4-2	.	TRBJ1-2	.	CASSQGYRGLNYGYTF	TGTGCCAGCAGCCAAGGCTATCGGGGACTGAACTATGGCTACACCTTC
TRBV11-2	.	TRBJ2-7	.	CASSFDRLRGYEQYF	TGTGCCAGCAGCTTCGACCGGTTAAGGGGATACGAGCAGTACTTC
TRBV7-3	.	TRBJ2-3	.	CASSLTGAGVSTDTQYF	TGTGCCAGCAGCTTAACGGGGGCAGGGGTTAGCACAGATACGCAGTATTTT
TRBV5-1	.	TRBJ1-2	.	CASSDTQTGGGYTF	TGCGCCAGCAGCGATACACAGACAGGTGGTGGCTACACCTTC
TRBV5-1	.	TRBJ2-3	TRBD1	CASSLEAGGFTDTQYF	TGCGCCAGCAGCTTGGAGGCAGGGGGCTTTACAGATACGCAGTATTTT
TRBV7-8	.	TRBJ2-7	.	CASSLVEGAVGEQYF	TGTGCCAGCAGCTTAGTTGAGGGAGCTGTCGGCGAGCAGTACTTC
TRBV6-1	.	TRBJ2-1	TRBD1	CASSDARTGSYNEQFF	TGTGCCAGCAGTGACGCGCGGACAGGAAGTTACAATGAGCAGTTCTTC
TRBV19	.	TRBJ2-1	TRBD2	CASSRAVTSDEQFF	TGTGCCTCCAGTAGAGCCGTGACTAGCGATGAGCAGTTCTTC
TRBV6-1	.	TRBJ2-2	TRBD1	CASSQRQGVTGELFF	TGTGCCAGCAGTCAGAGACAGGGGGTGACCGGGGAGCTGTTTTTT
TRBV30	.	TRBJ2-3	.	CAWRPTPTFHTQYF	TGTGCCTGGAGGCCAACCCCGACATTTCATACGCAGTATTTT
TRBV6-1	once	TRBJ2-3	.	CASSGRTAAGTQYF	TGTGCCAGCAGCGGGAGGACAGCCGCAGGTACGCAGTATTTT
TRBV11-3	.	TRBJ2-2	TRBD2	CASSLTSGRVGELFF	TGTGCCAGCAGCTTAACTAGCGGGAGGGTCGGGGAGCTGTTTTTT